The 27 T cell receptor beta chains below all came from one sample that was sequenced in a study of blood T cells in healthy people across ages. Using a J-beta primer mix together with a sample-barcoded 5' primer, a second PCR was run for about 7 to 12 cycles. A single record per CDR3 protein comes from TCRdb applying MiXCR to the 5' RACE reads. The sample yields fewer than 1.5 million distinct CDR3 sequences, roughly 40% seen once. The sequenced material came from blood. The receptors here all came from a woman between 18 and 29 years old in good health.

A few counts support this clonotype. This chain links TRBV6-1 with TRBJ2-1; D might be TRBD2 (6 bases). CDR1 is MNHNS, CDR2 SASEGT, per germline. With 0 bases removed from V and 6 bases from J, the gap between germline ends came to 12 bases. This CDR3 spans 15 amino acids. The CDR3 nucleotides are TGTGCCAGCAGTGAAGCAGTTGGAGGGAGCAATGAGCAGTTCTTC. Protein sequence: CASSEAVGGSNEQFF.

V usage is TRBV2 and J usage is TRBJ1-4; D not resolved. Germline CDR1 is SNHLY and CDR2 is FYNNEI. Trimming left V 7 bases short and J 5 bases short, with 11 bases between. CDR3 length equals 13 residues. The CDR3 sequence is CASKVGGNEKLFF. CDR3 nucleotides: TGTGCCAGCAAGGTGGGAGGGAATGAAAAACTGTTTTTT. The full variable domain, completed using reference TRBV2 and TRBJ1-4, is EPEVTQTPSHQVTQMGQEVILRCVPISNHLYFYWYRQILGQKVEFLVSFYNNEISEKSEIFDDQFSVERPDGSNFTLKIRSTKLEDSAMYFCASKVGGNEKLFFGSGTQLSVL.

V is TRBV2 and J is TRBJ1-1; perhaps TRBD1 as D (5 bases). V dropped 3 bases and J dropped 7 bases, with 9 bases sitting between them. Germline lookup yields CDR1 SNHLY and CDR2 FYNNEI. The CDR3 contains 12 residues. CDR3 loop: CASSDGTYEAFF. The CDR3 DNA reads TGTGCCAGCAGTGATGGGACTTATGAAGCTTTCTTT.

This clonotype was recorded a few times. This chain links TRBV20-1 with TRBJ2-5; 9 bases line up with TRBD1. The length of the CDR3 is 13 residues. Germline-derived CDR1 and CDR2 are DFQATT and SNEGSKA (reference sequence). The trim removed 6 bases at V and 11 bases at J, leaving 13 bases unmatched. CDR3 nucleotide sequence: TGCAGTGCGCCTCGACAGGGGGAAGGGTTGCAGTACTTC. Protein: CSAPRQGEGLQYF.

V is TRBV1 and J is TRBJ2-5; TRBD2 is the table's D call, not checked against the DNA. TRBV1 is annotated as a pseudogene. The CDR3 spans 19 residues. CDR3 nucleotide sequence: TGCACCAGCAGCCATAGGGACTCCGGACTAGCGGGAGTACCAGAGACCCAGTACTTC. It codes for CTSSHRDSGLAGVPETQYF.

Note on this clonotype: Germline is not matched at one junction end, which may reflect a read error. This sequence joins TRBV6-1 and TRBJ1-1, with D uncertain. Germline lookup yields CDR1 MNHNS and CDR2 SASEGT. The CDR3 is made up of 12 amino acids. The DNA for the CDR3 is TGTGCCAGCAGTGCTAGGAACGCTGAAGCTTTCTTT. Translation: CASSARNAEAFF.

The chain carries TRBV12-3 or TRBV12-4 and TRBJ2-7; possibly TRBD1 for D (6 bases). With the DNA end fitting TRBJ2-5 better, the J assignment may be wrong. The CDR3 is made up of 14 amino acids. CDR3 sequence reads: CASSLSVGGRTQYF. CDR3 DNA: TGTGCCAGCAGTTTAAGTGTAGGGGGACGGACCCAGTACTTC.

This chain uses TRBV5-1 with TRBJ1-1; TRBD1 aligns across 8 bases. This CDR3 has 14 amino acids. The V and J ends lost 3 bases and 5 bases, in that order; junction bases with no gene match: 6. Germline-derived CDR1 and CDR2 are SGHRS and YFSETQ. For the CDR3, the DNA is TGCGCCAGCAGCTCGGACAGGGTTTCTACTGAAGCTTTCTTT. This encodes CASSSDRVSTEAFF.

This rearrangement joins TRBV10-3 to TRBJ2-1; TRBD2 aligns across 10 bases. The CDR3 totals 16 residues. With 3 bases clipped from V and 4 bases from J, the junction kept 6 bases outside the gene matches. Germline CDR1 and CDR2: ENHRY and SYGVKD. The CDR3 DNA follows: TGTGCCATCAGTGACCCGGGACTAGCGCTATACAATGAGCAGTTCTTC. Residues: CAISDPGLALYNEQFF.

A single count supports this clonotype. V usage is TRBV2 and J usage is TRBJ2-4; D possibly corresponds to TRBD1 (6 bases). The DNA end is more similar to TRBJ2-7, so the J call may be wrong. The CDR3 totals 14 residues. CDR1 and CDR2 from the germline V gene are SNHLY and FYNNEI. The CDR3 is CASSVEQGLYEQYF. For the CDR3, the DNA is TGTGCCAGCAGTGTTGAACAGGGCCTTTACGAGCAGTACTTC.

This clonotype was counted at least ten times. The CDR3 coding sequence is TGCAGTGCTAGAGATCCGGGCAAAGGGGACACAGATACGCAGTATTTT. Protein sequence: CSARDPGKGDTDTQYF. V and J are TRBV20-1 and TRBJ2-3; the D gene is possibly TRBD1 (5 bases). Per the germline V gene, CDR1 is DFQATT and CDR2 is SNEGSKA (reference sequence). Trimming left V 0 bases short and J 2 bases short, with 15 bases between. The CDR3 length is 16 residues.

V gene TRBV20-1 combines with J gene TRBJ1-2; perhaps TRBD1 as D (5 bases). The CDR3 is 12 amino acids. Germline V gene sequence: CDR1 DFQATT, CDR2 SNEGSKA (reference sequence). Trimming removed 1 base from V and 7 bases from J, with 10 bases in between. As DNA, the CDR3 is TGCAGTGCTAGAGTTGGGGGAAGTGGCTACACCTTC. This sequence encodes CSARVGGSGYTF.

This clonotype was found a few times. The chain links TRBV20-1 to TRBJ2-1, with D unclear. The germline gives CDR1 DFQATT, CDR2 SNEGSKA (reference sequence). Deletions cut 5 bases from V and 8 bases from J, with 16 bases between. CDR3 size: 13 residues. In DNA, the CDR3 is TGCAGTGCTTTCCAGCCCGAAAGCGATGAGCAGTTCTTC. This translates into CSAFQPESDEQFF.

The chain is built from TRBV20-1 and TRBJ2-7; D is possibly TRBD1 (5 bases). Trimming took off 0 bases at V and 2 bases at J, with 17 bases between the two ends. The germline CDR1 and CDR2 sequences are DFQATT and SNEGSKA (reference sequence). The CDR3 sequence is 16 residues long. CDR3 residues: CSARDPKTVSPYEQYF. For the CDR3, the DNA is TGCAGTGCTAGAGACCCCAAGACAGTCAGCCCCTACGAGCAGTACTTC.

The table lists this clonotype with a few counts. This sequence joins TRBV11-2 and TRBJ2-3, with TRBD2 matching over 10 bases. The CDR3 sequence is 24 residues long. V shed 1 base and J 4 bases; nucleotides not matched to a gene: 29. Germline assignment: CDR1 SGHAT and CDR2 FQNNGV. CDR3 sequence: CASSLGGGPGLAFLEHYEPDTQYF. The CDR3 nucleotides are TGTGCCAGCAGCTTAGGTGGGGGCCCGGGACTAGCGTTCCTTGAACACTACGAGCCAGATACGCAGTATTTT.

The V gene is TRBV7-6, the J gene TRBJ1-2, with D unresolved. CDR1 and CDR2 from the germline V gene are SGHVS and FNYEAQ. This CDR3 is built from 15 residues. With 5 bases removed from V and 6 bases from J, the gap between germline ends came to 19 bases. The CDR3 bases are TGTGCCAGCAGCCCTGCTCTGGTGGATGGCGATGGCTACACCTTC. It codes for CASSPALVDGDGYTF.

The V gene is TRBV28, the J gene TRBJ2-3, with D perhaps assigned TRBD1 or TRBD2 (5 bases each). The CDR3 contains 13 residues. With 3 bases removed from V and 6 bases from J, the gap between germline ends came to 10 bases. Germline CDR1 reads MDHEN; CDR2 reads SYDVKM. The CDR3 DNA reads TGTGCCAGCAGTTTCGGGGCCCCGGATACGCAGTATTTT. Translated: CASSFGAPDTQYF.

V is TRBV5-1 and J is TRBJ2-3, with D maybe TRBD2 (6 bases). Trimming pared 0 bases from V and 4 bases from J, leaving 15 bases between. The CDR3 is made up of 16 amino acids. The germline V gene encodes CDR1 SGHRS and CDR2 YFSETQ. This CDR3 reads CASSLAPGVAPDTQYF. The CDR3 DNA reads TGCGCCAGCAGCTTGGCTCCGGGAGTCGCCCCAGATACGCAGTATTTT.

The rearrangement links TRBV5-1 to TRBJ2-5; D is possibly TRBD1 (6 bases). Germline CDR1 is SGHRS and CDR2 is YFSETQ. The CDR3 totals 15 residues. V lost 3 bases and J 5 bases, leaving 17 bases between the germline ends. CDR3 sequence reads: CASSWGTPKAETQYF. CDR3 DNA sequence: TGCGCCAGCAGCTGGGGGACACCCAAAGCGGAGACCCAGTACTTC.

The chain is built from TRBV20-1 and TRBJ2-7, with a weak D call TRBD1 (6 bases). Germline CDR1 and CDR2: DFQATT and SNEGSKA (reference sequence). The CDR3 is made up of 13 amino acids. The V and J ends lost 8 bases and 0 bases respectively, with 14 bases between them. The DNA for the CDR3 is TGCAGTTCGGTAGAGGGGGTCTCCTACGAGCAGTACTTC. Protein sequence: CSSVEGVSYEQYF.

This chain joins TRBV3-1 and TRBJ1-2; TRBD1 aligns across 7 bases. Germline assignment: CDR1 LGHDT and CDR2 YNNKEL (reference sequence). Trimming took 4 bases from V and 4 from J; bases not matched to a gene: 15. The CDR3 has 17 amino acids. This chain's CDR3 is CASSPHQTGPLGYGYTF. CDR3 coding DNA: TGTGCCAGCAGCCCTCACCAGACAGGGCCCTTGGGCTATGGCTACACCTTC.

The rearrangement joins TRBV6-5 to TRBJ2-7; no definite D call. The V gene's germline CDR1 is MNHEY and CDR2 SVGAGI. This CDR3 has 11 amino acids. CDR3 nucleotides: TGTGCTACTAAGGCAGACTACGAGCAGTACTTC. It yields the protein CATKADYEQYF.

A few counts support this clonotype. The V gene is TRBV7-9, the J gene TRBJ1-6, with 10 bases lining up with TRBD1. V shed 5 bases and J 12 bases; nucleotides not matched to a gene: 4. Germline-derived CDR1 and CDR2 are SEHNR and FQNEAQ (reference sequence). This CDR3 has 13 amino acids. CDR3 region: CASSLGTGEPLHF. The CDR3, as DNA: TGTGCCAGCAGCCTAGGGACAGGGGAACCCCTCCACTTT.

This rearrangement joins TRBV20-1 to TRBJ2-3; 10 nucleotides align to TRBD2. There are 15 residues in the CDR3. V lost 5 bases to trimming and J lost 2 bases; unmatched junction nucleotides: 7. Per germline, CDR1 DFQATT and CDR2 SNEGSKA (reference sequence). The CDR3 reads CSAFATSGATDTQYF. The CDR3 nucleotides are TGCAGTGCTTTCGCCACTAGCGGGGCCACAGATACGCAGTATTTT.

This clonotype showed up just a few times. The rearrangement joins TRBV12-5 to TRBJ2-1, with D perhaps matching TRBD1 or TRBD2 (5 bases each). This CDR3 region has 15 residues. The germline gives CDR1 LGHNT, CDR2 FRNRAP. V was shortened by 5 bases and J by 6 bases, with 17 bases between the two germline ends. CDR3 bases: TGTGCTAGTGGTCTGGAGAGGGGTAGACGCAATGAGCAGTTCTTC. This gives the protein CASGLERGRRNEQFF.

In its sample, this clonotype was seen a few times. This rearrangement joins TRBV11-2 to TRBJ2-1, with TRBD2 identical over 11 bases. The CDR3 totals 15 residues. J lost 9 bases, V lost 3 bases, and 7 bases had no gene match. Germline values: CDR1 SGHAT, CDR2 FQNNGV. The CDR3 is CASSLGLTSGAEQFF. For the CDR3, the DNA is TGTGCCAGCAGCTTGGGGTTGACTAGCGGGGCTGAGCAGTTCTTC.

The J gene is TRBJ1-6, the V gene TRBV5-1; 10 positions match TRBD1. The germline gives CDR1 SGHRS, CDR2 YFSETQ. This CDR3 has 14 amino acids. J gave up 10 bases and V 5 bases, and 6 bases lay outside the gene matches. The DNA of the CDR3 is TGCGCCAGCAGTCTGACAGGGGGCCAGTCACCCCTCCACTTT. This translates into CASSLTGGQSPLHF.